Listed below are T cell receptor beta chains from one sample, sequenced in a study of blood T cell repertoires in COVID-19. Generated by immunoSEQ multiplex PCR, the TCRdb table keeps only in-frame clones and is missing some. The table lists 55,000 to 60,000 clones, approximately 84% of them singletons. Source material: peripheral blood. Receptors originate from a man in his sixties or seventies with active COVID-19. CDR3s include the opening cysteine and the closing phenylalanine or tryptophan. A D gene is named only where the DNA matches it firmly. Expanded clones get a size class; other rows say once, few or many, or leave the size out.

size	J	V	D	CDR3	DNA
.	TRBJ1-6	TRBV2	.	CASSEDTGNNSPLHF	TGTGCCAGCAGTGAAGATACAGGGAATAATTCACCCCTCCACTTT
.	TRBJ1-3	TRBV9	.	CASSTTVLGNTIYF	TGTGCCAGCAGCACGACAGTACTAGGAAACACCATATATTTT
.	TRBJ1-2	TRBV7-2	.	CASSYQGYGYTF	TGTGCCAGCAGCTACCAGGGCTATGGCTACACCTTC
few	TRBJ2-2	TRBV3-1/TRBV3-2	TRBD2	CASSRGLADILTGELFF	TGTGCCAGCAGCCGTGGACTAGCGGATATCTTAACCGGGGAGCTGTTTTTT
once	TRBJ1-1	TRBV6-4	.	CASSDSGGTLNTEAFF	TGTGCCAGCAGTGACTCGGGGGGGACCCTGAACACTGAAGCTTTCTTT
few	TRBJ2-3	TRBV11-2	TRBD2	CASSALAGGFLEWDTQYF	TGTGCCAGCAGCGCGTTAGCGGGAGGCTTCCTTGAATGGGATACGCAGTATTTT
.	TRBJ1-1	TRBV5-4	.	CASSVAPGMNTEAFF	TGTGCCAGCAGCGTAGCGCCCGGCATGAACACTGAAGCTTTCTTT
.	TRBJ2-5	TRBV19	TRBD2	CATSLSGSSETQYF	TGTGCCACCTCCCTTAGCGGGAGTAGTGAGACCCAGTACTTC
.	TRBJ2-3	TRBV19	.	CASSRPGEGTDTQYF	TGTGCCAGTAGTCGCCCGGGGGAAGGCACAGATACGCAGTATTTT
.	TRBJ1-1	TRBV28	.	CASSFINDPGEAFF	TGTGCCAGCAGTTTTATTAATGACCCAGGTGAAGCTTTCTTT
.	TRBJ2-3	TRBV6-5	TRBD2	CASSYWRAGVADTQYF	TGTGCCAGCAGTTACTGGAGAGCGGGAGTAGCAGATACGCAGTATTTT
.	TRBJ2-1	TRBV6-2/TRBV6-3	TRBD2	CASSYRGLAGDEQFF	TGTGCCAGCAGTTACAGGGGACTAGCGGGAGATGAGCAGTTCTTC
few	TRBJ1-2	TRBV27	TRBD1	CASSPQGVTGSRGYTF	TGTGCCAGCAGTCCACAGGGGGTAACTGGCTCCCGTGGCTACACCTTC
.	TRBJ2-1	TRBV15	.	CATSRERHGDEQFF	TGTGCCACCAGCAGAGAGCGCCACGGGGATGAGCAGTTCTTC
.	TRBJ2-3	TRBV18	TRBD2	CASSPTLAGSGDTQYF	TGTGCCAGCTCACCAACCCTAGCGGGGAGTGGAGATACGCAGTATTTT
.	TRBJ1-5	TRBV2	TRBD1	CASRALDRRDSNQPQHF	TGTGCCAGCAGGGCCTTGGACAGGAGAGATAGCAATCAGCCCCAGCATTTT
.	TRBJ2-4	TRBV15	TRBD2	CATSHGRGLDKNIQYF	TGTGCCACCAGCCACGGGAGGGGGTTGGACAAAAACATTCAGTACTTC
.	TRBJ1-2	TRBV10-3	TRBD1	CAISESTGGGYGYTF	TGTGCCATCAGTGAGTCGACAGGGGGCGGTTACGGCTACACCTTC
.	TRBJ2-3	TRBV10-3	TRBD1	CAIGDRGSSTDTQYF	TGTGCCATCGGCGACAGGGGATCGAGCACAGATACGCAGTATTTT
.	TRBJ1-5	TRBV6-1	.	CASSGPGGNQPQHF	TGTGCCAGCAGTGGCCCGGGGGGCAATCAGCCCCAGCATTTT
.	TRBJ1-4	TRBV27	TRBD1	CASSRRQGSIAEKLFF	TGTGCCAGCAGCCGAAGACAGGGGAGTATCGCTGAAAAACTGTTTTTT
.	TRBJ2-7	TRBV18	TRBD1	CASSQGAAYEQYF	TGTGCCAGCTCACAGGGGGCGGCCTACGAGCAGTACTTC
.	TRBJ1-1	TRBV2	TRBD1	CATTGGAGTEAFF	TGTGCCACTACAGGGGGCGCCGGCACTGAAGCTTTCTTT
.	TRBJ2-1	TRBV27	.	CASSLGRKFNEQFF	TGTGCCAGCAGTTTAGGTAGAAAGTTCAATGAGCAGTTCTTC
.	TRBJ2-6	TRBV3-1/TRBV3-2	.	CASSRPPSGANVLTF	TGTGCCAGCAGCCGGCCACCTTCGGGGGCCAACGTCCTGACTTTC
.	TRBJ1-6	TRBV7-2	TRBD1	CASSPQGVSNSPLHF	TGTGCCAGCAGCCCGCAGGGGGTGTCTAATTCACCCCTCCACTTT
.	TRBJ1-2	TRBV15	.	CATSRDREGSYGYTF	TGTGCCACCAGCAGAGATCGGGAGGGTTCCTATGGCTACACCTTC
.	TRBJ1-6	TRBV29-1	.	CSVQGSYNSPLHF	TGCAGCGTTCAGGGTTCCTATAATTCACCCCTCCACTTT
few	TRBJ2-7	TRBV11-2	.	CASSLDRDRGGFDEQYF	TGTGCCAGCAGCTTAGATCGTGACAGGGGAGGGTTCGACGAGCAGTACTTC
.	TRBJ2-1	TRBV5-1	TRBD2	CASSSSGINNEQFF	TGCGCCAGCAGCTCTAGCGGGATAAACAATGAGCAGTTCTTC
few	TRBJ2-1	TRBV6-2/TRBV6-3	TRBD2	CASSYRRKTSGGSYNEQFF	TGTGCCAGCAGTTACCGAAGAAAGACTAGCGGGGGTTCCTACAATGAGCAGTTCTTC
once	TRBJ1-6	TRBV7-2	.	CASSLSQLGWSDSPLHF	TGTGCCAGCAGCTTAAGTCAACTAGGGTGGAGTGATTCACCCCTCCACTTT
.	TRBJ2-1	TRBV27	.	CASSLMGSFSYNEQFF	TGTGCCAGCAGTTTAATGGGGAGCTTCTCCTACAATGAGCAGTTCTTC
.	TRBJ2-7	TRBV10-1	TRBD1	CATRQGNHEQYF	TGCGCCACCCGACAGGGGAATCACGAGCAGTACTTC
.	TRBJ2-2	TRBV11-2	.	CASSLWLFGELFF	TGTGCCAGCAGCTTATGGCTTTTCGGGGAGCTGTTTTTT
.	TRBJ2-7	TRBV7-2	TRBD2	CASSPHPSLAGSPPEQYF	TGTGCCAGCAGCCCCCACCCTTCCCTAGCGGGCTCCCCCCCCGAGCAGTACTTC
.	TRBJ2-5	TRBV18	.	CASSPSETQYF	TGTGCCAGCTCACCATCGGAGACCCAGTACTTC
.	TRBJ2-3	TRBV19	.	CASSKGRDGLDTQYF	TGTGCCAGTAGTAAGGGGCGGGACGGTTTGGATACGCAGTATTTT
.	TRBJ2-1	TRBV11-3	.	CASSLGGYNEQFF	TGTGCCAGCAGCTTAGGAGGGTACAATGAGCAGTTCTTC
.	TRBJ2-3	TRBV10-3	.	CATRAEPSTDTQYF	TGTGCCACGCGGGCTGAACCTAGCACAGATACGCAGTATTTT
few	TRBJ1-3	TRBV2	.	CASRDLAGGNTIYF	TGTGCCAGCAGAGATTTGGCGGGTGGAAACACCATATATTTT
.	TRBJ1-5	TRBV5-4	.	CASSLQGLEQPQHF	TGTGCCAGCAGCCTTCAGGGATTGGAGCAGCCCCAGCATTTT
.	TRBJ2-3	TRBV7-9	TRBD2	CASSLRTSWGGTDTQYF	TGTGCCAGCAGCTTAAGGACTAGCTGGGGAGGGACAGATACGCAGTATTTT
.	TRBJ1-2	TRBV9	.	CASSVAREGGYTF	TGTGCCAGCAGCGTAGCCAGGGAAGGGGGCTACACCTTC
.	TRBJ1-1	TRBV28	.	CASSFQAPEAFF	TGTGCCAGCAGTTTCCAGGCCCCAGAAGCTTTCTTT
.	TRBJ2-3	TRBV24-1	TRBD2	CATGPGGPDTQYF	TGTGCCACCGGGCCGGGAGGGCCGGATACGCAGTATTTT